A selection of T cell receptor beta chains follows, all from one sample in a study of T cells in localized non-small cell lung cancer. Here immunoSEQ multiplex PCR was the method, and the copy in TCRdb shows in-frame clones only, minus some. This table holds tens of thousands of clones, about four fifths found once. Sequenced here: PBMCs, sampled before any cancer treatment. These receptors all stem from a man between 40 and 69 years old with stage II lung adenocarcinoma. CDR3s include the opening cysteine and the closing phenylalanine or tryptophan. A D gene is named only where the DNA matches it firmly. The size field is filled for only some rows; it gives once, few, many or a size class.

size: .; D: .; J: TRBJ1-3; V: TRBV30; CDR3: CAWSIGVGSGNTIYF; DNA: TGTGCCTGGAGCATAGGGGTCGGCTCTGGAAACACCATATATTTT
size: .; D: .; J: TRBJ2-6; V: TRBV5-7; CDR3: CASSFSGLAGANVLTF; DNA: TGTGCCAGCAGCTTCTCAGGGCTCGCCGGGGCCAACGTCCTGACTTTC
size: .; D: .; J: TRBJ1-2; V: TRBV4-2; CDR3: CASSQGGLTNYGYTF; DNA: TGTGCCAGCAGCCAAGGAGGTCTCACTAACTATGGCTACACCTTC
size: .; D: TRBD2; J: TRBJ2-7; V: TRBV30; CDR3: CAWSTSGPYEQYF; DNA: TGTGCCTGGAGTACTAGCGGTCCTTACGAGCAGTACTTC
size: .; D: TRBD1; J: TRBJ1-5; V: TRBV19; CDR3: CASSSPGTGDLSNQPQHF; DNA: TGTGCCAGTAGTTCCCCCGGGACAGGTGACCTTAGCAATCAGCCCCAGCATTTT
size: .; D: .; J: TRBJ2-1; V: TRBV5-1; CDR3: CASSLEVAEQFF; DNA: TGCGCCAGCAGCTTGGAAGTGGCAGAGCAGTTCTTC
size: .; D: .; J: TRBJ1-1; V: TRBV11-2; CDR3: CASSLVGSNTEAFF; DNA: TGTGCCAGCAGCTTAGTTGGTTCGAACACTGAAGCTTTCTTT
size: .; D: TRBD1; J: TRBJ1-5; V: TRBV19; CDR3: CASTLGQNFDQPQHF; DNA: TGTGCCAGTACCCTGGGACAGAATTTCGATCAGCCCCAGCATTTT
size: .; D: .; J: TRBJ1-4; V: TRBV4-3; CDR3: CASSSHSDEKLFF; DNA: TGCGCCAGCAGCAGCCACTCAGACGAAAAACTGTTTTTT
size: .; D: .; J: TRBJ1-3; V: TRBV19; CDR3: CASSIESGNTIYF; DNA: TGTGCCAGTAGTATCGAAAGTGGAAACACCATATATTTT
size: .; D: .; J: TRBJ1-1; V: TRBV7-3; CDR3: CASSFRLGDREAFF; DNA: TGTGCCAGCAGCTTTAGGCTAGGAGACAGAGAAGCTTTCTTT
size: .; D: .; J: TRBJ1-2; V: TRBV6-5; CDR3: CASSDYGYTF; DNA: TGTGCCAGCAGTGATTATGGCTACACCTTC
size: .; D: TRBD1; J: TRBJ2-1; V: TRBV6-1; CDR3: CASSQGASGEQFF; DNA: TGTGCCAGCAGTCAGGGGGCCTCCGGGGAGCAGTTCTTC
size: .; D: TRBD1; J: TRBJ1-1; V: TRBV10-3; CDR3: CAIRIGQGLNTEAFF; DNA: TGTGCCATCAGGATAGGACAGGGGCTAAACACTGAAGCTTTCTTT
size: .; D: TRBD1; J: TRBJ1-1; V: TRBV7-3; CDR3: CASSSNRGGLGEAFF; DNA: TGTGCCAGCAGCTCGAACAGAGGGGGCTTGGGGGAAGCTTTCTTT
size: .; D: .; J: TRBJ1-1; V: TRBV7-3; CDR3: CASSLDPATNTEAFF; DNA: TGTGCCAGCAGCTTAGACCCCGCGACGAACACTGAAGCTTTCTTT
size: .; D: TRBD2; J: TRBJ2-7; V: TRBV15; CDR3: CATSRDRRLAGIEQYF; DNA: TGTGCCACCAGCAGAGATCGGCGTCTAGCGGGTATCGAGCAGTACTTC
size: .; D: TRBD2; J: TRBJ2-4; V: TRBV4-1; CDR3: CASSQDQSGGAVIQYF; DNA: TGCGCCAGCAGCCAAGATCAAAGCGGGGGGGCGGTCATTCAGTACTTC
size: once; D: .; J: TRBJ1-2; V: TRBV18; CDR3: CASSTRTMGYTF; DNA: TGTGCCAGCTCAACGCGGACAATGGGCTACACCTTC
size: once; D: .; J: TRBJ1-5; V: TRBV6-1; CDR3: CASSEAGPNQPQHF; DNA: TGTGCCAGCAGTGAAGCAGGGCCCAATCAGCCCCAGCATTTT
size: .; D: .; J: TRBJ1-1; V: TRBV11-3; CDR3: CASSLERNTEAFF; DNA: TGTGCCAGCAGCTTAGAGCGGAACACTGAAGCTTTCTTT
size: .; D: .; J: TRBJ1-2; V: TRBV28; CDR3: CASSSNYGYTF; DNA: TGTGCCAGCAGTTCTAACTATGGCTACACCTTC
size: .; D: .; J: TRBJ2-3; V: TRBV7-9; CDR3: CASSLSDTQYF; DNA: TGTGCCAGCAGCTTATCTGATACGCAGTATTTT
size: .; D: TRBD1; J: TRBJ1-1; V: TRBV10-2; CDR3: CASSPPGGFAEAFF; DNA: TGCGCCAGCTCCCCCCCAGGGGGTTTTGCTGAAGCTTTCTTT